These T cell receptor beta chains were read from a single sample in a study of cytomegalovirus exposure and HLA in healthy donors. This table comes from immunoSEQ multiplex PCR, and its TCRdb copy is limited to in-frame clones, with some not included. The profile shows some 78,000 clones, 72% of them singletons. The sequencing sample was made of PBMCs. The receptors stem from a woman aged 35 to 49 in good health and CMV-seropositive. Each CDR3 is given with its conserved first and last residue. Fields, in order: clone size, J gene, V gene, CDR3 protein. For some rows the clone size is stated as once, few or many, or as a class when expanded; others skip it.

abundance: -; j_gene: TRBJ2-3; v_gene: TRBV4-1; CDR3aa: CASSSPRAGASDTQYF
abundance: -; j_gene: TRBJ1-1; v_gene: TRBV29-1; CDR3aa: CSVEGWDSATEAFF
abundance: few; j_gene: TRBJ2-2; v_gene: TRBV6-5; CDR3aa: CASSTGDRNGELFF
abundance: -; j_gene: TRBJ2-7; v_gene: TRBV30; CDR3aa: CAWSGQGTPFNF
abundance: -; j_gene: TRBJ2-7; v_gene: TRBV28; CDR3aa: CASRTGTATYEQYF
abundance: -; j_gene: TRBJ2-1; v_gene: TRBV30; CDR3aa: CATLTSGTYNEQFF
abundance: -; j_gene: TRBJ2-1; v_gene: TRBV28; CDR3aa: CASSSPTSGGAVVFF
abundance: -; j_gene: TRBJ1-4; v_gene: TRBV2; CDR3aa: CASTLGGVGEKLFF
abundance: -; j_gene: TRBJ1-2; v_gene: TRBV5-6; CDR3aa: CASSLGGGAMSYGYTF
abundance: -; j_gene: TRBJ1-1; v_gene: TRBV5-1; CDR3aa: CASSLTGLGLTEAFF
abundance: -; j_gene: TRBJ2-3; v_gene: TRBV4-1; CDR3aa: CASSQELAGTDTQYF
abundance: -; j_gene: TRBJ2-2; v_gene: TRBV4-3; CDR3aa: CASSQVTGHFTGELFF
abundance: few; j_gene: TRBJ1-2; v_gene: TRBV6-5; CDR3aa: CASRRQGAQDGYPF
abundance: -; j_gene: TRBJ2-5; v_gene: TRBV9; CDR3aa: CASSVEQGAETQYF
abundance: few; j_gene: TRBJ2-7; v_gene: TRBV6-1; CDR3aa: CASRPGKYEQYF
abundance: -; j_gene: TRBJ2-7; v_gene: TRBV28; CDR3aa: CASRLWTSGGPNDSYEQYF
abundance: once; j_gene: TRBJ1-6; v_gene: TRBV30; CDR3aa: CAWSVGGSDNSPLHF
abundance: -; j_gene: TRBJ1-3; v_gene: TRBV5-1; CDR3aa: CASSPRPWVEGEENTIYF
abundance: -; j_gene: TRBJ2-7; v_gene: TRBV4-1; CDR3aa: CASSQGQGVNEQYF
abundance: -; j_gene: TRBJ1-5; v_gene: TRBV30; CDR3aa: CAWSQPPYRGPQPQHF